A selection of T cell receptor beta chains follows, all from one sample in a study of cytotoxic CD8 clonotypes in ibrutinib-treated CLL. The assay was immunoSEQ multiplex PCR, and TCRdb's table has in-frame clones only and misses some. Among about 180,000 clones listed, about 84% were seen once. Sequencing was performed on PBMCs, taken after 24 months of ibrutinib treatment. Receptors were obtained from a human donor with chronic lymphocytic leukemia. Both conserved end residues are part of each CDR3. A D gene is named only where the DNA matches it firmly. Rows may omit the clone size; those that give it use once, few, many or a size class.

d_call clone_size j_call v_call cdr3_aa cdr3_nt
. . TRBJ2-7 TRBV7-2 CASSFVGNLGEQYF TGTGCCAGCAGCTTTGTGGGAAACTTGGGGGAGCAGTACTTC
. . TRBJ1-1 TRBV7-6 CASSRSGGLRTVNTEAFF TGTGCCAGCAGCCGATCCGGCGGGCTGAGGACGGTGAACACTGAAGCTTTCTTT
. . TRBJ1-5 TRBV28 CASRVQRGNQPQHF TGTGCCAGCAGAGTCCAACGGGGGAATCAGCCCCAGCATTTT
. . TRBJ1-3 TRBV4-2 CASSQDMGLLGGNSGNTIYF TGTGCCAGCAGCCAAGATATGGGTCTTTTGGGGGGGAACTCTGGAAACACCATATATTTT
. . TRBJ2-3 TRBV30 CAFDLNGAGTQYF TGTGCCTTCGACCTCAACGGGGCGGGTACGCAGTATTTT
. once TRBJ1-2 TRBV6-6 CASREPGGFGYGYTF TGTGCCAGCAGGGAACCGGGGGGGTTTGGCTATGGCTACACCTTC
. . TRBJ1-2 TRBV28 CASSRHYGYTF TGTGCCAGCAGTCGACACTATGGCTACACCTTC
TRBD1 . TRBJ2-6 TRBV10-2 CASRAGGNSGANVLTF TGCGCCAGCAGGGCAGGGGGAAACTCTGGGGCCAACGTCCTGACTTTC
. few TRBJ1-5 TRBV30 CAWSGGGYQPQHF TGTGCCTGGAGTGGGGGGGGGTATCAGCCCCAGCATTTT
. few TRBJ1-5 TRBV2 CASSEWRRTDQPQHF TGTGCCAGCAGTGAATGGCGACGGACGGATCAGCCCCAGCATTTT
. . TRBJ1-5 TRBV30 CASGWTAGQPQHF TGTGCCTCCGGTTGGACTGCGGGTCAGCCCCAGCATTTT
TRBD1 . TRBJ1-4 TRBV11-3 CASSSYRDSQITNEKLFF TGTGCCAGCAGCTCATACCGGGACAGCCAAATCACTAATGAAAAACTGTTTTTT
. few TRBJ1-2 TRBV29-1 CSVRERWEYTF TGCAGCGTTAGGGAACGCTGGGAGTACACCTTC
. . TRBJ1-4 TRBV11-2 CASSQRGVGLDEKLFF TGTGCCAGCAGCCAACGTGGTGTAGGTTTGGATGAAAAACTGTTTTTT
. . TRBJ1-4 TRBV7-9 CASSSSIRTATNEKLFF TGTGCCAGCAGCTCCAGTATCAGGACAGCAACTAATGAAAAACTGTTTTTT
. few TRBJ2-3 TRBV5-1 CASSFSGSTDTQYF TGCGCCAGCAGCTTCTCGGGTAGCACAGATACGCAGTATTTT
TRBD2 . TRBJ2-1 TRBV4-1 CASSQIDSTGGQFF TGCGCCAGCAGCCAGATAGACAGCACGGGAGGGCAGTTCTTC
TRBD1 . TRBJ1-1 TRBV6-6 CASSKPGGSTEAFF TGTGCCAGCAGCAAACCAGGGGGCTCCACTGAAGCTTTCTTT
. . TRBJ1-3 TRBV27 CASSIHATAHSGNTIYF TGTGCCAGCAGTATCCACGCGACTGCTCACTCTGGAAACACCATATATTTT
. once TRBJ2-1 TRBV7-2 CASSLRGYNEQFF TGTGCCAGCAGCTTACGGGGGTACAATGAGCAGTTCTTC
. . TRBJ2-2 TRBV9 CASSVEQGGFVPGELFF TGTGCCAGCAGCGTAGAGCAGGGTGGGTTCGTACCTGGGGAGCTGTTTTTT
. few TRBJ2-2 TRBV6-1 CASTVAAANTGELFF TGTGCCTCCACGGTAGCCGCCGCGAACACCGGGGAGCTGTTTTTT
. . TRBJ1-2 TRBV5-1 CASSLLVTGSGYTF TGCGCCAGCAGCTTGTTGGTGACAGGTTCGGGCTACACCTTC
. . TRBJ1-3 TRBV7-9 CASSFTGFTNTIYF TGTGCCAGCAGCTTCACAGGGTTCACGAACACCATATATTTT
TRBD2 . TRBJ2-5 TRBV11-2 CASSLVLAGETQYF TGTGCCAGCAGCTTAGTACTAGCGGGGGAGACCCAGTACTTC
. . TRBJ1-1 TRBV18 CASSHAGTANTEAFF TGTGCCAGCTCACATGCGGGAACCGCGAACACTGAAGCTTTCTTT
. . TRBJ1-6 TRBV6-5 CASSYSAVYNSPLHF TGTGCCAGCAGTTACTCAGCGGTTTATAATTCACCCCTCCACTTT
TRBD1 . TRBJ1-3 TRBV6-1 CASRSQGINTIYF TGTGCCAGCAGGTCACAGGGGATCAACACCATATATTTT
. . TRBJ1-2 TRBV11-1 CASSLDLGGGYTF TGTGCCAGCAGCTTGGACCTCGGAGGGGGCTACACCTTC
TRBD1 . TRBJ2-1 TRBV11-3 CASSLGQGQGYNEQFF TGTGCCAGCAGCTTAGGACAGGGGCAAGGCTACAATGAGCAGTTCTTC
. once TRBJ1-1 TRBV7-9 CASSRLDSNTEAFF TGTGCCAGCAGCCGACTCGACAGCAACACTGAAGCTTTCTTT
. once TRBJ2-2 TRBV9 CASSVSGFGGELFF TGTGCCAGCAGCGTATCGGGGTTTGGCGGGGAGCTGTTTTTT
. . TRBJ2-7 TRBV19 CASSIVPGQRVYEQYF TGTGCCAGTAGTATAGTTCCAGGCCAGCGGGTCTACGAGCAGTACTTC
. . TRBJ1-2 TRBV7-3 CASSPRRGFGYTF TGTGCCAGCAGCCCCCGGAGGGGGTTTGGCTACACCTTC
TRBD1 few TRBJ2-5 TRBV25-1 CATSRTGEETQYF TGTGCCACCTCCCGGACAGGGGAAGAGACCCAGTACTTC
. . TRBJ2-5 TRBV7-2 CASSRARGEETQYF TGTGCCAGCAGCCGTGCGAGGGGGGAAGAGACCCAGTACTTC
TRBD1 . TRBJ2-3 TRBV15 CATSRDSGTGDSDTQYF TGTGCCACCAGCAGAGATTCCGGGACAGGGGATTCAGATACGCAGTATTTT
. . TRBJ1-1 TRBV5-1 CASSLDGGNTEAFF TGCGCCAGCAGCTTGGACGGGGGGAACACTGAAGCTTTCTTT
. once TRBJ1-1 TRBV10-3 CAISGLGNTEAFF TGTGCCATCAGTGGGCTGGGGAACACTGAAGCTTTCTTT
TRBD1 . TRBJ2-2 TRBV5-4 CASSLQTGKNTGELFF TGTGCCAGCAGCCTTCAGACAGGGAAAAACACCGGGGAGCTGTTTTTT
. . TRBJ1-4 TRBV7-2 CASSLQYGEKLFF TGTGCCAGCAGCTTACAATACGGCGAAAAACTGTTTTTT
. . TRBJ1-1 TRBV28 CASYIPRNTEAFF TGTGCCAGCTATATCCCAAGGAACACTGAAGCTTTCTTT
. . TRBJ2-2 TRBV29-1 CSVMYLDRRENTGELFF TGCAGCGTGATGTATTTGGACAGACGGGAGAACACCGGGGAGCTGTTTTTT
. . TRBJ1-2 TRBV5-4 CASSRFDSPYGYTF TGTGCCAGCAGTCGTTTCGACAGCCCCTATGGCTACACCTTC
. . TRBJ2-3 TRBV9 CASSVSGRDTQYF TGTGCCAGCAGCGTAAGTGGGCGAGATACGCAGTATTTT
. . TRBJ2-2 TRBV5-1 CASSLVQSNTGELFF TGCGCCAGCAGCTTGGTTCAGTCGAACACCGGGGAGCTGTTTTTT
TRBD1 . TRBJ1-4 TRBV18 CASSHRPRPGQGNEKLFF TGTGCCAGCTCACACAGACCCCGGCCGGGACAGGGTAATGAAAAACTGTTTTTT
. few TRBJ2-3 TRBV29-1 CSVDSVLSSTDTQYF TGCAGCGTTGACTCTGTTCTTTCTAGCACAGATACGCAGTATTTT
TRBD1 . TRBJ1-2 TRBV19 CASSFTGTGDYGYTF TGTGCCAGTAGTTTCACCGGGACAGGGGACTATGGCTACACCTTC
TRBD2 . TRBJ2-2 TRBV5-1 CASSLAVSGSGGELFF TGCGCCAGCAGCTTGGCGGTTAGCGGGAGTGGCGGGGAGCTGTTTTTT
. . TRBJ2-1 TRBV6-1 CATGVRPYNEQFF TGTGCCACCGGAGTAAGACCCTACAATGAGCAGTTCTTC
. . TRBJ2-7 TRBV5-8 CASSPLTPRTPGVTYEQYF TGTGCCAGCAGCCCACTTACCCCGCGGACACCTGGGGTTACCTACGAGCAGTACTTC
TRBD1 once TRBJ1-2 TRBV29-1 CSVAGQGTNYYGYTF TGCAGCGTGGCGGGACAGGGAACTAACTACTATGGCTACACCTTC
. once TRBJ1-2 TRBV7-9 CASRDGGSYGYTF TGTGCCAGCAGGGATGGAGGTTCTTATGGCTACACCTTC
. . TRBJ1-4 TRBV7-9 CASSLKLDEKLFF TGTGCCAGCAGCTTAAAGTTGGATGAAAAACTGTTTTTT
. . TRBJ2-7 TRBV6-6 CASSYSLLGSYEQYF TGTGCCAGCAGTTACTCCCTCCTAGGGTCCTACGAGCAGTACTTC
. . TRBJ2-3 TRBV18 CASSPERSTDTQYF TGTGCCAGCTCACCTGAGCGGTCCACAGATACGCAGTATTTT